This paragraph reports one T cell receptor beta chain. The target of this receptor is not known. The sample originates from a study of monozygotic twins with inflammatory bowel disease (dated by TCRdb to the late 2010s). Notes on the research overall: The complete study included roughly 30 monozygotic twin pairs: 19 IBD-discordant Danish pairs and nine German pairs, of which four were IBD-concordant and five were IBD-discordant. The search for disease-associated traits relied mainly on comparing, within discordant pairs, IBD patients with their genetically identical healthy co-twins. Each individual had, on average, about 151 000 unique TCRalpha sequences and 181 000 unique TCRbeta sequences available for analysis. Beyond this particular receptor, the publication reports: Compared with healthy twins, IBD patients shared fewer clonotypes with other individuals, and the difference was most pronounced in patients with signs of disease activity. No single strong signal or clonotype linked to IBD turned up in the results, so the idea that one exists was not supported. Because patients were on differing immunosuppressive treatments, the repertoires may have picked up extra background noise and inter-individual variability. TCRbeta repertoire diversity, by inverse Simpson index, was decreased in IBD patients compared with their healthy co-twins. Concordant and discordant twins showed no difference in repertoire similarity, possibly because of limited statistical power. Distinction between different T cell subtypes could not be achieved in the analysis.

Taken from cysteine to phenylalanine, the CDR3 has 15 residues. A DNA sequence was not provided. The germline V gene sets CDR1 to SGHRS and CDR2 to YFSETQ. From each donor, a roughly 2.7 ml peripheral blood sample was collected into PAXgene tubes and kept at -80 degrees C. Without any T cell sorting, total RNA was extracted from whole blood using the PAXgene blood miRNA kit on an automated QIAcube. Peripheral blood from monozygotic twin pairs concordant or discordant for inflammatory bowel disease was subjected to deep TCRalpha and TCRbeta repertoire profiling with unique molecular barcoding. For every twin pair, smoking habits were documented, and each individual was categorised as a current, former or never smoker. Library construction relied on 5' RACE. Preparation of each TCR library used 3,000 to 3,500 ng of total RNA. For each sample, cDNA synthesis was carried out in eight separate reactions using SMARTScribe reverse transcriptase. During cDNA synthesis, template switching introduced unique molecular identifiers that contained a 6-nucleotide sample barcode. Amplification of TCRalpha and TCRbeta cDNA involved two nested PCRs of 16 and 9 cycles, and each PCR was followed by bead purification. Before amplification, the cDNA was treated with uracil DNA-glycosylase and purified using the QIAquick PCR purification kit. In the second PCR, Illumina TruSeq-compatible adapters and sample-specific barcodes were added. TapeStation and Qubit were used to check library quality and concentration, and roughly 5.5 ng of each library was pooled. The pooled libraries were sequenced with 2 x 100 bp reads and custom sequencing primers on an Illumina HiSeq2500 single-index Rapid Run. In the source study's methods: UMI-based consensus assembly with MiGEC version 1.2.6 was used to correct PCR and sequencing errors. V(D)J alignment, clonotype assembly and CDR3 extraction were performed with MiXCR version 2.1.1. To normalise gene usage, clonotype sharing and MAIT/NKT TCR abundance, the analysis used the top 1000, 10 000 and 20 000 clonotypes per sample. After downsampling to 27 000 UMIs, diversity was calculated as the inverse Simpson index using the vegan R package. Paired Mann-Whitney U tests on discordant twin pairs were used, with Benjamini-Hochberg multiple-testing correction. After the reads were reprocessed by TCRdb, one entry was made per CDR3 protein sequence, with no DNA. TCRdb, not the original authors, processed these V and J calls. The sample's table covers some 100,000 distinct CDR3 sequences. The ten largest clonotypes hold 12% of the sample.

This receptor chain uses TRBV5-1 and TRBJ2-1; checking the TCRdb D call of TRBD2 is not possible without DNA. The source is a human donor with ulcerative colitis or Crohn's disease, or a healthy co-twin of an affected twin (not recorded which). The sequencing sample was made of blood. The CDR3 reads as follows: CASSPGTSGINEQFF.